This T cell receptor (beta chain) was sequenced for a study of shared clonotypes between healthy human individuals. On the study more broadly: Donor ages ranged 18 to 49 years: a couple of women, a few men. Study findings and constraints: Sequencing depth was a factor that was expected to affect clonotype sharing among donors. The four-donor shared clonotypes exceeded non-shared clonotypes in generation probability, with non-shared ones scoring lower.

Germline V gene lookup returns CDR1 SNHLY and CDR2 FYNNEI. The CDR3 spans 18 residues. J lost 6 bases, V lost 4 bases, and 17 bases had no gene match. Of note for this clone: Its antigen is unknown.

TCRdb keeps only in-frame clones here, not all; method: immunoSEQ multiplex PCR. The sample holds 2,100,000 or so clones, approximately 94% seen once. Sequencing used naive CD4+ T cells sorted from blood. Subset specified: CD45RA+ positively selected. The clonotype comes from a man aged 18 to 35 in good health. The chain is built from TRBV2 and TRBJ1-2; 10 nucleotides agree with TRBD1. Written as DNA, the CDR3 is TGTGCCAGCAGTGTTTCCGAGGACAGGGGGTTTGATCACAATGGCTACACCTTC. Protein sequence: CASSVSEDRGFDHNGYTF.